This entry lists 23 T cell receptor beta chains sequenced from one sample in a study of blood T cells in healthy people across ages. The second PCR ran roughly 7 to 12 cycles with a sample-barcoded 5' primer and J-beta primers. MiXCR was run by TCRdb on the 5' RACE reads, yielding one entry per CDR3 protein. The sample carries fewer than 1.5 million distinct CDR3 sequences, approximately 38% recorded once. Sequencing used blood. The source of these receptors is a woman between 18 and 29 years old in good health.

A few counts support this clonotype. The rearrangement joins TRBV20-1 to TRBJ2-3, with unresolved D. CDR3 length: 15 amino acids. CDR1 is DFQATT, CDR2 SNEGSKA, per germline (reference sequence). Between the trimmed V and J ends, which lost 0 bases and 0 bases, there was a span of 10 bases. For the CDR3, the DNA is TGCAGTGCTAGAGATACGGGCCTTAGCACAGATACGCAGTATTTT. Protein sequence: CSARDTGLSTDTQYF.

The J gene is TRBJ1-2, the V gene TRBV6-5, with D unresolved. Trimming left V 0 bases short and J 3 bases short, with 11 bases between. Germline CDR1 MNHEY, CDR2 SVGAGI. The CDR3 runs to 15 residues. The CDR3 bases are TGTGCCAGCAGTTACTCGAGTAACGGAGACTATGGCTACACCTTC. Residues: CASSYSSNGDYGYTF.

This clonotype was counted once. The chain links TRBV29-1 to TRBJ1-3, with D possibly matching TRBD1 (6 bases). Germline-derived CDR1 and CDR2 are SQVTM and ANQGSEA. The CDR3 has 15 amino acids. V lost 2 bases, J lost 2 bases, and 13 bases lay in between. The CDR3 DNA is TGCAGCGTTGAACTGCCGGACAGCGCTGGAAACACCATATATTTT. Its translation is CSVELPDSAGNTIYF. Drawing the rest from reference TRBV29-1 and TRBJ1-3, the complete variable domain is SAVISQKPSRDICQRGTSLTIQCQVDSQVTMMFWYRQQPGQSLTLIATANQGSEATYESGFVIDKFPISRPNLTFSTLTVSNMSPEDSSIYLCSVELPDSAGNTIYFGEGSWLTVV.

The CDR3 bases are TGTGCCAGCAGTTTAGCGCGTCAACTAGCGGGGGGGCGTTTGGAGCAGTTCTTC. It codes for CASSLARQLAGGRLEQFF. This rearrangement joins TRBV12-3 or TRBV12-4 to TRBJ2-1; TRBD2 matches at 13 bases. CDR3 length: 18 residues. The J segment lost 10 bases and the V segment lost 0 bases, leaving 12 bases of the junction unmatched.

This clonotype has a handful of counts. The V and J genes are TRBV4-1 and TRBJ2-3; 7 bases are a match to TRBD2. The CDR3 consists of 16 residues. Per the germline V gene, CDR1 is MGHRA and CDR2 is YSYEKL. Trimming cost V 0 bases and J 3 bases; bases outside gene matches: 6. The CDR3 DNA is TGCGCCAGCAGCCAAGATCGCGGGGGTGTAACAGATACGCAGTATTTT. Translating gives CASSQDRGGVTDTQYF.

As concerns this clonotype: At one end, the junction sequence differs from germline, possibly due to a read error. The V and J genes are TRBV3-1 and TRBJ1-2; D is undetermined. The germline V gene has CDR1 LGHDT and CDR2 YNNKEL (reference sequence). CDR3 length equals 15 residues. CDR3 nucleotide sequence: TGTACCAGCAGCCGTCAGGATTTAGCTAACTATGGCTACACCTTC. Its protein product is CTSSRQDLANYGYTF.

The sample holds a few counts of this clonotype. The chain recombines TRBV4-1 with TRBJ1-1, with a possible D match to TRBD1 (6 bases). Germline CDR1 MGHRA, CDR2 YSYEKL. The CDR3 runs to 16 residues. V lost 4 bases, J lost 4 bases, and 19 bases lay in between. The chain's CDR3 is CASSPSGGPEGTEAFF. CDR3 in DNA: TGCGCCAGCAGCCCCTCGGGGGGGCCTGAGGGCACTGAAGCTTTCTTT.

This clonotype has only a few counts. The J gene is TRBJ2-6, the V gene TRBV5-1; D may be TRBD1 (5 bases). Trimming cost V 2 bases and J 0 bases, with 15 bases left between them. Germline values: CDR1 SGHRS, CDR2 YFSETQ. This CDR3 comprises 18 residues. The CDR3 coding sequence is TGCGCCAGCAGCTTTGTCGACAGTCTACTCTCTGGGGCCAACGTCCTGACTTTC. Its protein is CASSFVDSLLSGANVLTF.

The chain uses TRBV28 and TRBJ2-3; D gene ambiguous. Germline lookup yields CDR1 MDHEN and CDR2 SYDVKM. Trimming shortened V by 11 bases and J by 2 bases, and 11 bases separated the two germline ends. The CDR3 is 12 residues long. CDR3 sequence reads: CASLGITDTQYF. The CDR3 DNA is TGTGCCTCGCTGGGGATCACAGATACGCAGTATTTT.

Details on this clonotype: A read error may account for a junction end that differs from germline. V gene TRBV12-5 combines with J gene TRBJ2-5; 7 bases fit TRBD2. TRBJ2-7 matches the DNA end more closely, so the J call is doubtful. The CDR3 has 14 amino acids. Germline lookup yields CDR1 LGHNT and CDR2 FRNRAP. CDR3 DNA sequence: TGTGCTAGTGGATTGGGACTATCCACTTACGAGCAGTACTTC. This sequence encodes CASGLGLSTYEQYF.

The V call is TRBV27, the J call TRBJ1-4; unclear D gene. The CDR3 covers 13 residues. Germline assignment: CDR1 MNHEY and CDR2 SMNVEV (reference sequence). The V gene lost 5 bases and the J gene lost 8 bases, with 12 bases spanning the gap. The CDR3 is CASSTATLEKLFF. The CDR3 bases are TGTGCCAGCAGTACCGCGACCCTCGAAAAACTGTTTTTT.

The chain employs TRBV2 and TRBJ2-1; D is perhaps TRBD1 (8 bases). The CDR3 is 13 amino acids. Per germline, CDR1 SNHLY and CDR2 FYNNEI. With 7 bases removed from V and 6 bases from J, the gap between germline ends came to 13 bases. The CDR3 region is CASTSGTGNEQFF. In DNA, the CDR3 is TGTGCCAGCACAAGCGGGACAGGCAATGAGCAGTTCTTC. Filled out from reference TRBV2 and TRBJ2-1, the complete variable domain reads EPEVTQTPSHQVTQMGQEVILRCVPISNHLYFYWYRQILGQKVEFLVSFYNNEISEKSEIFDDQFSVERPDGSNFTLKIRSTKLEDSAMYFCASTSGTGNEQFFGPGTRLTVL.

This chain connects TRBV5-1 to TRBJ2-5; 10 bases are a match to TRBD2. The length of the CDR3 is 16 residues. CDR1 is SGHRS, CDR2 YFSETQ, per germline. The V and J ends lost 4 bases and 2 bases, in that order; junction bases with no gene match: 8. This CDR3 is CASSLLAGGRQETQYF. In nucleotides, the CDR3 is TGCGCCAGCAGCCTCTTAGCGGGGGGCCGACAAGAGACCCAGTACTTC.

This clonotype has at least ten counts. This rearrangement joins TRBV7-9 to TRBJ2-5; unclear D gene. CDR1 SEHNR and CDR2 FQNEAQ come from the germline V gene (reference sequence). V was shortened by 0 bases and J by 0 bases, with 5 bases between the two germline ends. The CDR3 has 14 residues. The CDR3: CASSLAQYQETQYF. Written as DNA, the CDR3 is TGTGCCAGCAGCTTAGCACAGTACCAAGAGACCCAGTACTTC.

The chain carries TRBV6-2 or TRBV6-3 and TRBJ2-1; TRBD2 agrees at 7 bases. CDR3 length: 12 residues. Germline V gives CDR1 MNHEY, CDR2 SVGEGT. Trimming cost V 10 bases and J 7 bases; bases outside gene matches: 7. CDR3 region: CAIQGGTNEQFF. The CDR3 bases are TGTGCCATCCAGGGAGGGACGAATGAGCAGTTCTTC.

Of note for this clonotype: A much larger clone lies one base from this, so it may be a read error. The CDR3: CASSAQGGWEQYF. The CDR3 DNA is TGCGCCAGCAGCGCGCAGGGTGGATGGGAGCAGTACTTC. The chain employs TRBV5-1 and TRBJ2-4; TRBD1 or TRBD2 may be the D gene (5 bases each). The germline gives CDR1 SGHRS, CDR2 YFSETQ. The V end was cut by 4 bases, the J end by 13 bases, with 18 bases between. The CDR3 is 13 amino acids. Full variable domain (missing parts from reference TRBV5-1 and TRBJ2-4): KAGVTQTPRYLIKTRGQQVTLSCSPISGHRSVSWYQQTPGQGLQFLFEYFSETQRNKGNFPGRFSGRQFSNSRSEMNVSTLELGDSALYLCASSAQGGWEQYFGAGTRLSVL.

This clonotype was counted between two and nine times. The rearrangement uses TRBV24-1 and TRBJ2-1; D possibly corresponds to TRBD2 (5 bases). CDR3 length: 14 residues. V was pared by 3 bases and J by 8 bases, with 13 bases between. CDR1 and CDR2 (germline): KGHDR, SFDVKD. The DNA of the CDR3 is TGTGCCACCAGTGATAGTGGGCTAGCTTATGAGCAGTTCTTC. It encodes CATSDSGLAYEQFF.

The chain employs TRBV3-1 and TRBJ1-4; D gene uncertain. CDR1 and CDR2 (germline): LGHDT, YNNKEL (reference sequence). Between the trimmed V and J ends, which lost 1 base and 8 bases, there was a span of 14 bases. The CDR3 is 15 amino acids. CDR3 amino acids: CASSQGAPTGEKLFF. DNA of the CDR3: TGTGCCAGCAGCCAAGGGGCGCCGACCGGAGAAAAACTGTTTTTT.

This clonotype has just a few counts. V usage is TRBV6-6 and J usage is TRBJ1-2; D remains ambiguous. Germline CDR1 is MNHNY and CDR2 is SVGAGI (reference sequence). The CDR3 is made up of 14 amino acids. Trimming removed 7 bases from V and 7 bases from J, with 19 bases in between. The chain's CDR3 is CASTNPAREVGYTF. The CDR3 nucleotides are TGTGCCAGCACAAACCCGGCTAGAGAAGTTGGCTACACCTTC.

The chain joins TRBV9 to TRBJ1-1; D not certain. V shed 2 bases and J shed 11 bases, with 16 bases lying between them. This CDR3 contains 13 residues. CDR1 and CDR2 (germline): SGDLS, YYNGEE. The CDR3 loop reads CASSVGPENEAFF. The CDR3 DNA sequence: TGTGCCAGCAGCGTTGGACCGGAGAATGAGGCTTTCTTT. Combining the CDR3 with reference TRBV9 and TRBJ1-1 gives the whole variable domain DSGVTQTPKHLITATGQRVTLRCSPRSGDLSVYWYQQSLDQGLQFLIQYYNGEERAKGNILERFSAQQFPDLHSELNLSSLELGDSALYFCASSVGPENEAFFGQGTRLTVV.

DNA of the CDR3: TGTGCCAGCAGTTTTGGGGCCGAATCTACTGAGCAGTTCTTC. Translated, it gives CASSFGAESTEQFF. V is TRBV27 and J is TRBJ2-1, with a weak D call TRBD1 (5 bases). The CDR3 consists of 14 residues. V lost 3 bases and J lost 9, with 15 bases in between. Germline loops: CDR1 MNHEY, CDR2 SMNVEV (reference sequence).

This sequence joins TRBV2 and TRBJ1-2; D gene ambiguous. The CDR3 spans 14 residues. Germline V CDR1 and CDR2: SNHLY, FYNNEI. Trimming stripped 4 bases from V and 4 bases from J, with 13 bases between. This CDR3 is CASSVRPSGYGYTF. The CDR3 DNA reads TGTGCCAGCAGTGTGCGGCCGAGTGGCTATGGCTACACCTTC.

CDR3 bases: TGCGCCAGCAGTGTAACAAGGGGGCATGAGCAGTTCTTC. This sequence encodes CASSVTRGHEQFF. The genes are TRBV10-1 and TRBJ2-1, with 7 bases aligning to TRBD1. The trim removed 4 bases at V and 8 bases at J, leaving 5 bases unmatched. The germline V gene has CDR1 WNHNN and CDR2 SYGVQD (reference sequence). The CDR3 loop spans 13 amino acids.